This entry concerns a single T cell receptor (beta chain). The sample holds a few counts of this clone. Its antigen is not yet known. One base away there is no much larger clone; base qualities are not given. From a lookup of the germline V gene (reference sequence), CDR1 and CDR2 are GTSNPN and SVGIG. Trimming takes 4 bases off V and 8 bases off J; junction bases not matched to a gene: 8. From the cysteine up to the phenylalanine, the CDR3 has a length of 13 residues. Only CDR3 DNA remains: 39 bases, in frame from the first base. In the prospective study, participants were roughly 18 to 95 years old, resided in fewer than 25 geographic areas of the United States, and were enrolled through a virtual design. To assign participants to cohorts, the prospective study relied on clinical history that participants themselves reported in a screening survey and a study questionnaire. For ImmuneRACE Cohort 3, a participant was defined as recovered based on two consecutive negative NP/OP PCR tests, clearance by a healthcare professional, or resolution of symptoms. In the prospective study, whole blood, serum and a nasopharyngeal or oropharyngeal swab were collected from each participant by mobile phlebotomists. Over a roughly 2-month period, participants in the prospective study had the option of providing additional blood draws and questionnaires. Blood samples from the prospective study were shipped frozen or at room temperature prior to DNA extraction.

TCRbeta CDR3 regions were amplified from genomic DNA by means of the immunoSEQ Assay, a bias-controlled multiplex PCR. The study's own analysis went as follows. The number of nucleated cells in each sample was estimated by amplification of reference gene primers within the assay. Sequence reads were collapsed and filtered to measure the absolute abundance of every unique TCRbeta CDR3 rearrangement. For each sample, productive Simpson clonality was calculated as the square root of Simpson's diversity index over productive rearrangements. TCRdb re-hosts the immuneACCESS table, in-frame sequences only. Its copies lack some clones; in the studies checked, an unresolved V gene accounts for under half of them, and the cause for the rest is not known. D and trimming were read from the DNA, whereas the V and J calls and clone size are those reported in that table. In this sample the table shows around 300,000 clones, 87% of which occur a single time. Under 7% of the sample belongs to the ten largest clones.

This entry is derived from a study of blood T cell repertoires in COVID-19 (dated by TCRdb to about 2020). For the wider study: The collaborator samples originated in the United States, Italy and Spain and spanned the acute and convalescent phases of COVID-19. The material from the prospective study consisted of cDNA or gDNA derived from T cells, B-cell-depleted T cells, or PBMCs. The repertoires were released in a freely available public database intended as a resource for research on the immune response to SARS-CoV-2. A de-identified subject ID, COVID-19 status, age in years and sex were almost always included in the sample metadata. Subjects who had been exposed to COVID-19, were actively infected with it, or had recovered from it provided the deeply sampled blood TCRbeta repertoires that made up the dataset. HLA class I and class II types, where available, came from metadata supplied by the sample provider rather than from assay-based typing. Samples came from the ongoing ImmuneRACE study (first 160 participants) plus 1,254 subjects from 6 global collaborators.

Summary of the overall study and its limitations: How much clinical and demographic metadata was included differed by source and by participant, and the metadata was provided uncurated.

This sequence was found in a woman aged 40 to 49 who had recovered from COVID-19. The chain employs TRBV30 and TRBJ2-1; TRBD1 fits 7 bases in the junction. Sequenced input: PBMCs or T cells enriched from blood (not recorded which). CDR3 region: CAWNRAQGDEQFF. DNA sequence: TGTGCCTGGAACAGGGCCCAGGGGGATGAGCAGTTCTTC. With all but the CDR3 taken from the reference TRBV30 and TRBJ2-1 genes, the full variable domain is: SQTIHQWPATLVQPVGSPLSLECTVEGTSNPNLYWYRQAAGRGLQLLFYSVGIGQISSEVPQNLSASRPQDRQFILSSKKLLLSDSGFYLCAWNRAQGDEQFFGPGTRLTVL.